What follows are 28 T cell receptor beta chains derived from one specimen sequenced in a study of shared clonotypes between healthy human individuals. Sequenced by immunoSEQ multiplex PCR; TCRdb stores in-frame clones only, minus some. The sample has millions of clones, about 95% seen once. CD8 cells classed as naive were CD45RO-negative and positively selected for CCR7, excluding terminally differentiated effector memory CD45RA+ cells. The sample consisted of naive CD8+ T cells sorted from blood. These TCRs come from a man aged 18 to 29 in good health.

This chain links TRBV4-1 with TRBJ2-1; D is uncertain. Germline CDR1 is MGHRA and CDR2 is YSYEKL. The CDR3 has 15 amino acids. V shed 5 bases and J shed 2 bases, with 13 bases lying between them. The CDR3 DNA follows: TGCGCCAGCAGCGAGACGGAGACGACCTACAATGAGCAGTTCTTC. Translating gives CASSETETTYNEQFF.

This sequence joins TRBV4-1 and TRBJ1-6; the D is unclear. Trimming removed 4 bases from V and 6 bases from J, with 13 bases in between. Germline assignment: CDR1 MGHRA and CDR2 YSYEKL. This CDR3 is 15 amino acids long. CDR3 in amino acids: CASSLGRSLNSPLHF. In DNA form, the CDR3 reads TGCGCCAGCAGCCTGGGCAGGTCGCTTAATTCACCCCTCCACTTT.

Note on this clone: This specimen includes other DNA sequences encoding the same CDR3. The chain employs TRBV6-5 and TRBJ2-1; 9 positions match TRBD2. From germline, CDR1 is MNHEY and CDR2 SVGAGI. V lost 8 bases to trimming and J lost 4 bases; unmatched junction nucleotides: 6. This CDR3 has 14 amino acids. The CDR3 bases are TGTGCCAGCTCTTATCTAGCGGGGTACAATGAGCAGTTCTTC. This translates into CASSYLAGYNEQFF.

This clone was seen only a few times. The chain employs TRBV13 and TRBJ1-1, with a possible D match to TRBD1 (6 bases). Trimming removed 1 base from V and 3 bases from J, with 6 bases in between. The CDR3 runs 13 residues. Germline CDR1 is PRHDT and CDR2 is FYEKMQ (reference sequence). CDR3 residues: CASSLEGDTEAFF. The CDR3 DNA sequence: TGTGCCAGCAGCTTAGAGGGGGACACTGAAGCTTTCTTT.

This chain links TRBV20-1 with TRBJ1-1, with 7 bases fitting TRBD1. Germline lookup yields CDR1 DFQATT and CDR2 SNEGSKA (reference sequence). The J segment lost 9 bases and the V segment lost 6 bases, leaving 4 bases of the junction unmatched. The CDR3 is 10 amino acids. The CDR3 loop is CSAQQGQAFF. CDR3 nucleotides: TGCAGTGCCCAACAGGGGCAAGCTTTCTTT.

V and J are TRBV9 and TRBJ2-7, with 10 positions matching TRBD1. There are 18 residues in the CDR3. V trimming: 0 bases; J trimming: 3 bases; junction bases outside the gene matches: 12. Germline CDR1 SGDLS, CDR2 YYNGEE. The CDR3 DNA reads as TGTGCCAGCAGCGTAGGGGACAGGGGATATGGGCCGGGCTACGAGCAGTACTTC. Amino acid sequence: CASSVGDRGYGPGYEQYF.

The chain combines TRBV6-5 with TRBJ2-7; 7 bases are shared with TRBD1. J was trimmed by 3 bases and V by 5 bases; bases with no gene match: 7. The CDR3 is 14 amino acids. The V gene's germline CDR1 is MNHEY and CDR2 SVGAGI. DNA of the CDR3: TGTGCCAGCAGTACCCCCCGGGACAGCTACGAGCAGTACTTC. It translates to CASSTPRDSYEQYF.

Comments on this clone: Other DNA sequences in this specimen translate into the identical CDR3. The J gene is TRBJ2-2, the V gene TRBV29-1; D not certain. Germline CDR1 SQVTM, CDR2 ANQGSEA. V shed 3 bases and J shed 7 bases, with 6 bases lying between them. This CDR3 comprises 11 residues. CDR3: CSVEGNGELFF. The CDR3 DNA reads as TGCAGCGTTGAGGGGAACGGGGAGCTGTTTTTT.

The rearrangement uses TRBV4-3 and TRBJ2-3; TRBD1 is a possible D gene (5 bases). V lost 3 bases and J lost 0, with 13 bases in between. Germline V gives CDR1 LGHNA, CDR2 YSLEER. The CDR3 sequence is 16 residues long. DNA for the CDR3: TGCGCCAGCAGCCATTCGGTCTGGACAAGCACAGATACGCAGTATTTT. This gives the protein CASSHSVWTSTDTQYF.

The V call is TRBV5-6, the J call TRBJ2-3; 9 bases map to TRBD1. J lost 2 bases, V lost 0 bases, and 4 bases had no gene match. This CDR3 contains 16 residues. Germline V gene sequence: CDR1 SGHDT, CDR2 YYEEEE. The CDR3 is CASSLEGQGTTDTQYF. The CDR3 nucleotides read TGTGCCAGCAGCTTGGAGGGACAGGGTACCACAGATACGCAGTATTTT.

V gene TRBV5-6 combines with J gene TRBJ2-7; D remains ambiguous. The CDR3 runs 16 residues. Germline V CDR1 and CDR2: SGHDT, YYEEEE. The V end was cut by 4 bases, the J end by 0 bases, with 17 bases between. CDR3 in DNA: TGTGCCAGCAGCCCGACGCGGACGGCTACCTCCTACGAGCAGTACTTC. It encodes CASSPTRTATSYEQYF.

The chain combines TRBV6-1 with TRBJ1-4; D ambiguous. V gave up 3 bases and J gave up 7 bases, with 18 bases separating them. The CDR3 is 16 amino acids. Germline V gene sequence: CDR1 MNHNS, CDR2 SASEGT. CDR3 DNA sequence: TGTGCCAGCAGTGATTTCGACTTATTTAATAGTGAAAAACTGTTTTTT. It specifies CASSDFDLFNSEKLFF.

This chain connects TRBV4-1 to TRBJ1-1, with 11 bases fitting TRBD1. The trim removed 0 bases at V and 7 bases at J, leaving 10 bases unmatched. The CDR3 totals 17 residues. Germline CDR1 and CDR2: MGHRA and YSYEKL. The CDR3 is CASSQDRTGGADIEAFF. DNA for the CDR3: TGCGCCAGCAGCCAAGATCGGACAGGGGGCGCGGATATTGAAGCTTTCTTT.

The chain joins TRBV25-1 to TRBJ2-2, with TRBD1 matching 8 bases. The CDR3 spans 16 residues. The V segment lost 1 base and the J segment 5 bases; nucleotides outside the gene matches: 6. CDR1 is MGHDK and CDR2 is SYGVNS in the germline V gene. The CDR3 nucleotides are TGTGCCAGCAGTGAATTAGTGACAGGGGCTACCGGGGAGCTGTTTTTT. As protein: CASSELVTGATGELFF.

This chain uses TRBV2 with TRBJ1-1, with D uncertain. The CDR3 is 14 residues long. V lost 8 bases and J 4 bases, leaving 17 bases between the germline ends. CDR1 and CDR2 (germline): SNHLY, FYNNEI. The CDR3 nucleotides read TGTGCCAGCGAGACACGGGGAATAGGCACTGAAGCTTTCTTT. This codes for CASETRGIGTEAFF.

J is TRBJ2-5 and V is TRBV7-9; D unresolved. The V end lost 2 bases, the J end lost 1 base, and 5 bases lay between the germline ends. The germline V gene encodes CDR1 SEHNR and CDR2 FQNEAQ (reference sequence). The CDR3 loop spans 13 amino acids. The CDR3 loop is CASSLQVQETQYF. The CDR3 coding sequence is TGTGCCAGCAGCTTACAGGTCCAAGAGACCCAGTACTTC.

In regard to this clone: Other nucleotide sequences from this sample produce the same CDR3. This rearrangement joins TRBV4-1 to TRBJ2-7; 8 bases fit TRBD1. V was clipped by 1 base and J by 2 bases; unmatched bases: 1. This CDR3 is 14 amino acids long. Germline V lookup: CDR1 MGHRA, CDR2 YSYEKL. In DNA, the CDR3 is TGCGCCAGCAGCCAAGCCAGGGGGCCCTACGAGCAGTACTTC. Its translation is CASSQARGPYEQYF.

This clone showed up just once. CDR3 residues: CSALGSGQGAPDTQYF. The CDR3 DNA reads TGCAGCGCGCTGGGCTCGGGACAGGGGGCCCCAGATACGCAGTATTTT. The gene calls are TRBV29-1 and TRBJ2-3, with 12 positions matching TRBD1. This CDR3 has 16 residues. Trimming cost V 7 bases and J 4 bases; bases outside gene matches: 12. Germline assignment: CDR1 SQVTM and CDR2 ANQGSEA.

The CDR3 loop is CASSWGLRYEQYF. The CDR3 DNA sequence: TGTGCCAGTAGTTGGGGCTTACGGTACGAGCAGTACTTC. The chain couples TRBV19 to TRBJ2-7; a weak D match, TRBD1 (5 bases). The length of the CDR3 is 13 residues. CDR1 and CDR2 (germline): LNHDA, SQIVND (reference sequence). V dropped 5 bases and J dropped 4 bases, with 12 bases sitting between them.

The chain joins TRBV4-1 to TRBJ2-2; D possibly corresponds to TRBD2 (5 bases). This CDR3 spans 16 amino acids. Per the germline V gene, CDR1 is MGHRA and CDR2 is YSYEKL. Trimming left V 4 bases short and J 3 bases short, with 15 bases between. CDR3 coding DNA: TGCGCCAGCAGCCCCCGGGGTTTGAGGGACACCGGGGAGCTGTTTTTT. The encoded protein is CASSPRGLRDTGELFF.

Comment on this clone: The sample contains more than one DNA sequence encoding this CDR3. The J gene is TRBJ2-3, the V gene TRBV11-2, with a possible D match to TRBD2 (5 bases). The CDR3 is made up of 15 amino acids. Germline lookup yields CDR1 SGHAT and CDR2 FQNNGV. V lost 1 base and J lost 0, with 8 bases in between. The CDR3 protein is CASSLGGLSTDTQYF. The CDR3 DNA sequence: TGTGCCAGCAGCTTAGGCGGGCTTAGCACAGATACGCAGTATTTT.

The CDR3 loop is CASSFRQGRYQETQYF. The CDR3 DNA reads as TGTGCCAGCAGTTTCCGACAGGGTAGATACCAAGAGACCCAGTACTTC. The chain is built from TRBV27 and TRBJ2-5; 7 nucleotides match TRBD1. After removal of 3 bases from V and 0 bases from J, the junction contained 7 bases not matched to a gene. Germline CDR1 reads MNHEY; CDR2 reads SMNVEV (reference sequence). This CDR3 is built from 16 residues.

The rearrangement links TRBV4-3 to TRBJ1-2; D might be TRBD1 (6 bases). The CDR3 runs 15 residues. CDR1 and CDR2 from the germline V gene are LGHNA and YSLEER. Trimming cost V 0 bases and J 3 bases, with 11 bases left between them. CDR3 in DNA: TGCGCCAGCAGCCAAGAGGAGGGGGAGGACTATGGCTACACCTTC. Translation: CASSQEEGEDYGYTF.

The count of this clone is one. The DNA for the CDR3 is TGTGCCAGCAGCGTACTTCCCGGGACTACTAGCTCCTACAATGAGCAGTTCTTC. Translating it yields CASSVLPGTTSSYNEQFF. The chain combines TRBV7-9 with TRBJ2-1, with 7 nucleotides matching TRBD2. The CDR3 loop spans 18 amino acids. Germline V gene data show CDR1 as SEHNR and CDR2 as FQNEAQ (reference sequence). V was clipped by 5 bases and J by 0 bases; unmatched bases: 13.

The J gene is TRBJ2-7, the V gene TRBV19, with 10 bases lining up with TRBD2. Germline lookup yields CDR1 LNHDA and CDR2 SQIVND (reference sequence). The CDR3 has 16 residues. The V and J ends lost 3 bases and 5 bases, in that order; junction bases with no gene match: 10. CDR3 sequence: CASSISGRANYNEQYF. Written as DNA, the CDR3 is TGTGCCAGTAGTATCAGCGGGAGGGCCAATTATAACGAGCAGTACTTC.

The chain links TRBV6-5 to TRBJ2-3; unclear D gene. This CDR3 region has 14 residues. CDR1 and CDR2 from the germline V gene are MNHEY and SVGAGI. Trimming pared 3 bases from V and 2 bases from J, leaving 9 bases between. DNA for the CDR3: TGTGCCAGCAGTTATCTACCTGTCACAGATACGCAGTATTTT. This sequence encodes CASSYLPVTDTQYF.

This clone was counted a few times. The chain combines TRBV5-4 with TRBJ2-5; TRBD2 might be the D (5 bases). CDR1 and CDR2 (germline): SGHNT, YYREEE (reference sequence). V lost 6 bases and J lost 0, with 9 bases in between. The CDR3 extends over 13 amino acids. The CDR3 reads CASTDGNQETQYF. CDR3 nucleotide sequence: TGTGCCAGCACCGACGGGAACCAAGAGACCCAGTACTTC.

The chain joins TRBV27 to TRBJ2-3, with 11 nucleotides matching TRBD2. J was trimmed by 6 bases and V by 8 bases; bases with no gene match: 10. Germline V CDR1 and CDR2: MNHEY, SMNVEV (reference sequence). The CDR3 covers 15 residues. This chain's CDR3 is CASALGLAVRDTQYF. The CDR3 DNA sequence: TGTGCCAGCGCCCTGGGACTAGCGGTTCGGGATACGCAGTATTTT.